This TCR beta chain is drawn from a study of blood T cells in healthy people across ages. Broader study findings: Measured against age, TCR beta diversity per million T cells decreased in a roughly linear manner.

For this clonotype: The antigen is unknown. At one of its ends the junction is not consistent with the germline gene, which may arise from a read error.

A sample-barcoded 5' primer and a J-beta primer mix were used in a second PCR of roughly 7 to 11 cycles. TCRdb re-analysed the 5' RACE reads in MiXCR, keeping a single row per CDR3 protein. Here the sample spans around 790,000 distinct CDR3 sequences, approximately 48% being singletons. CDR3 length: 14 amino acids. Germline-derived CDR1 and CDR2 are DFQATT and SNEGSKA (reference sequence). The TCR was taken from a man between 60 and 70 years old in good health. Sequenced: blood. V is TRBV20-1 and J is TRBJ2-1; D is tentatively TRBD1 or TRBD2 (5 bases each). This CDR3 reads CSARGAIVGNEQFF. The CDR3 region has the DNA TGCAGTGCCAGAGGGGCAATAGTTGGAAATGAGCAGTTCTTC.